Listed below are T cell receptor beta chains from one sample, sequenced in a study of memory CD4+ T cells and cytomegalovirus serostatus. Some clones are missing from TCRdb's copy, which holds only in-frame ones; the method was immunoSEQ multiplex PCR. Among about 59,000 clones, roughly three quarters were seen once, and the ten largest hold approximately 1.1%. Sequencing input: memory CD4+ T cells from blood. These TCRs come from an adult in good health and CMV-seronegative. Both conserved end residues are part of each CDR3. D genes are given only for firm matches. The size of a clone is reported for some rows only, either as once, few or many, or as a class for expanded clones.

v_call,cdr3_length,j_call,d_call,clone_size,cdr3_aa,cdr3_nt
TRBV18,16,TRBJ2-5,-,few,CASSLLGRGPQETQYF,TGTGCCAGCTCACTGTTGGGGAGGGGGCCACAAGAGACCCAGTACTTC
TRBV14,15,TRBJ1-4,-,-,CASSGQVGAYEKLFF,TGTGCCAGCAGCGGCCAGGTGGGGGCTTATGAAAAACTGTTTTTT
TRBV5-1,16,TRBJ2-3,TRBD2,once,CASTFGTSGSLDTQYF,TGCGCCAGCACTTTCGGGACTAGCGGGAGTCTCGATACGCAGTATTTT
TRBV29-1,15,TRBJ1-2,TRBD1,-,CSADRGESRAYGYTF,TGCAGCGCTGACAGGGGAGAAAGTAGAGCCTATGGCTACACCTTC
TRBV6-1,15,TRBJ2-1,TRBD2,few,CASSLAGEGYNEQFF,TGTGCCAGCTCTTTAGCGGGAGAGGGGTACAATGAGCAGTTCTTC
TRBV6-5,16,TRBJ2-3,-,-,CASSYTWAAPADTQYF,TGTGCCAGCAGTTACACTTGGGCTGCTCCCGCCGATACGCAGTATTTT
TRBV7-8,15,TRBJ2-1,TRBD2,-,CASSLGTGGPREQFF,TGTGCCAGCAGCTTAGGTACGGGAGGGCCTCGTGAGCAGTTCTTC
TRBV6-5,15,TRBJ2-5,TRBD1,-,CASSYRQGYRETQYF,TGTGCCAGCAGTTACCGACAGGGGTACCGGGAGACCCAGTACTTC
TRBV15,16,TRBJ1-5,-,few,CATSREGGGGNQPQHF,TGTGCCACCAGCAGAGAAGGAGGGGGTGGCAATCAGCCCCAGCATTTT
TRBV5-1,16,TRBJ1-1,-,-,CASSSRDSNADTEAFF,TGCGCCAGCAGCTCCCGGGACTCCAATGCTGACACTGAAGCTTTCTTT
TRBV28,15,TRBJ2-7,TRBD2,-,CASSSLFSGGDEQYF,TGTGCCAGCAGCTCCCTCTTTAGCGGGGGCGACGAGCAGTACTTC
TRBV6-1,15,TRBJ2-7,-,-,CASSEALARGYEQYF,TGTGCCAGCAGTGAAGCTCTAGCACGGGGCTACGAGCAGTACTTC
TRBV7-2,11,TRBJ2-3,-,-,CASGGADTQYF,TGTGCCAGCGGAGGAGCAGATACGCAGTATTTT
TRBV10-3,12,TRBJ1-1,-,-,CAISQRQLEAFF,TGTGCCATCTCCCAACGACAGCTTGAAGCTTTCTTT
TRBV6-1,14,TRBJ2-7,-,once,CASSEALWAYEQYF,TGTGCCAGCAGTGAAGCGCTATGGGCATACGAGCAGTACTTC
TRBV23-1,16,TRBJ2-2,-,-,CASSLRNRVYTGELFF,TGCGCCAGCAGTCTGAGAAACAGGGTGTACACCGGGGAGCTGTTTTTT
TRBV9,18,TRBJ1-3,-,-,CASSVAPNGLTEGNTIYF,TGTGCCAGCAGCGTAGCCCCGAATGGCCTTACCGAGGGAAACACCATATATTTT
TRBV5-1,13,TRBJ1-5,-,few,CASSLETNQPQHF,TGCGCCAGCAGCTTGGAGACGAATCAGCCCCAGCATTTT
TRBV6-1,15,TRBJ1-2,-,-,CASSEASGGVYGYTF,TGTGCCAGCAGTGAAGCTTCCGGAGGGGTATATGGCTACACCTTC
TRBV11-2,15,TRBJ1-1,-,-,CASSPTAGRATEAFF,TGTGCCAGCAGCCCAACGGCGGGCAGGGCCACTGAAGCTTTCTTT
TRBV5-4,15,TRBJ2-2,TRBD1,-,CASSLVGTGSRELFF,TGTGCCAGCAGCTTGGTGGGGACAGGGTCCCGGGAGCTGTTTTTT
TRBV19,15,TRBJ1-2,-,-,CASSRTESPPYGYTF,TGTGCCAGTAGTAGGACGGAGAGCCCCCCCTATGGCTACACCTTC
TRBV7-8,15,TRBJ2-7,-,few,CASSSDKEGTYEQYF,TGTGCCAGCAGCTCAGATAAAGAAGGGACCTACGAGCAGTACTTC
TRBV5-4,12,TRBJ2-1,-,few,CASSLALNEQFF,TGTGCCAGCAGCTTGGCCCTCAATGAGCAGTTCTTC
TRBV2,13,TRBJ1-2,-,once,CASSTGTARGYTF,TGTGCCAGCAGTACCGGGACTGCGAGAGGCTACACCTTC
TRBV25-1,15,TRBJ2-7,-,-,CASSVAGPISYEQYF,TGTGCCAGCAGTGTGGCGGGCCCCATCTCCTACGAGCAGTACTTC
TRBV7-2,16,TRBJ1-5,TRBD1,-,CASSSRGAYSNQPQHF,TGTGCCAGCAGCTCCAGGGGGGCTTATAGCAATCAGCCCCAGCATTTT
TRBV10-3,11,TRBJ2-5,-,-,CAIGIQETQYF,TGTGCCATCGGGATACAAGAGACCCAGTACTTC
TRBV15,13,TRBJ1-2,-,-,CATTTRDTYGYTF,TGTGCCACCACCACAAGGGATACCTATGGCTACACCTTC
TRBV7-3,16,TRBJ2-2,TRBD1,-,CASSLWTGARTGELFF,TGTGCCAGCAGCCTTTGGACAGGGGCCCGCACCGGGGAGCTGTTTTTT
TRBV5-1,14,TRBJ1-3,-,few,CASSSGSSGNTIYF,TGCGCCAGCAGCTCGGGTAGCTCTGGAAACACCATATATTTT
TRBV7-6,19,TRBJ2-6,-,few,CASSPGRFEAYSGANVLTF,TGTGCCAGCAGCCCCGGTCGGTTTGAAGCTTACTCTGGGGCCAACGTCCTGACTTTC
TRBV4-1,16,TRBJ2-1,-,-,CASSQVNLVTYNEQFF,TGCGCCAGCAGCCAAGTAAACCTAGTTACCTACAATGAGCAGTTCTTC
TRBV19,16,TRBJ2-1,-,-,CASSITLASSYNEQFF,TGTGCCAGTAGTATTACCCTCGCAAGCTCCTACAATGAGCAGTTCTTC
TRBV19,13,TRBJ2-4,-,once,CASSIDIKNIQYF,TGTGCCAGTAGTATCGACATAAAAAACATTCAGTACTTC
TRBV5-1,15,TRBJ1-4,-,-,CASSLGQTVWEKLFF,TGCGCCAGCAGCTTGGGCCAGACGGTTTGGGAAAAACTGTTTTTT
TRBV19,17,TRBJ1-5,-,-,CASSSTRTDRHNQPQHF,TGTGCCAGTAGTTCTACTAGAACGGACAGACATAATCAGCCCCAGCATTTT
TRBV2,12,TRBJ2-7,-,-,CASSRESYEQYF,TGTGCCAGCAGCAGGGAGTCCTACGAGCAGTACTTC
TRBV29-1,13,TRBJ2-5,-,-,CSVEATHQETQYF,TGCAGCGTTGAGGCCACTCACCAAGAGACCCAGTACTTC
TRBV30,14,TRBJ2-7,TRBD2,-,CAWSGNSGWKGQYF,TGTGCCTGGAGTGGGAATAGCGGGTGGAAGGGGCAGTACTTC
TRBV7-2,15,TRBJ1-1,TRBD1,-,CASRSPGQGATEAFF,TGTGCCAGCAGGTCACCGGGACAGGGGGCAACTGAAGCTTTCTTT
TRBV5-1,14,TRBJ2-5,TRBD1,few,CASSTGTGLETQYF,TGCGCCAGCAGCACGGGGACAGGATTAGAGACCCAGTACTTC
TRBV18,15,TRBJ2-1,-,-,CASSPLRDTLIGQFF,TGTGCCAGCTCACCCCTCCGGGACACTCTAATAGGGCAGTTCTTC
TRBV27,16,TRBJ2-7,TRBD2,-,CASSLQGLAGGYEQYF,TGTGCCAGCAGTTTGCAGGGACTAGCGGGAGGCTACGAGCAGTACTTC
TRBV5-1,12,TRBJ2-7,-,-,CASSLGIYEQYF,TGCGCCAGCAGCTTGGGAATCTACGAGCAGTACTTC
TRBV28,13,TRBJ2-7,-,-,CASVPLGQKKQYF,TGTGCCAGTGTTCCCCTCGGACAGAAGAAGCAGTACTTC
TRBV6-1,16,TRBJ2-3,TRBD1,once,CASSESTGQGTDTQYF,TGTGCCAGCAGTGAATCGACGGGACAGGGAACAGATACGCAGTATTTT
TRBV6-6,13,TRBJ2-2,-,-,CASSYVRAGELFF,TGTGCCAGCAGTTACGTTAGGGCCGGGGAGCTGTTTTTT
TRBV16,16,TRBJ1-2,-,-,CASSPVGKWLKYGYTF,TGTGCCAGCAGCCCCGTGGGGAAATGGTTAAAGTATGGCTACACCTTC
TRBV11-2,14,TRBJ1-5,-,-,CASSFQVQDQPQHF,TGTGCCAGCAGCTTTCAAGTTCAGGATCAGCCCCAGCATTTT
TRBV5-5,13,TRBJ1-1,-,-,CASSFNRDTEAFF,TGTGCCAGCAGCTTTAACAGGGACACTGAAGCTTTCTTT
TRBV5-1,14,TRBJ2-1,-,-,CASSLGSTGHEQFF,TGCGCCAGCAGCTTGGGTTCTACAGGCCATGAGCAGTTCTTC
TRBV18,15,TRBJ1-3,TRBD1,-,CASSPDGQGKNTIYF,TGTGCCAGCTCACCCGATGGACAGGGGAAAAACACCATATATTTT
TRBV5-1,16,TRBJ2-2,TRBD2,once,CASTDFSGRGTGELFF,TGCGCCAGCACTGACTTCTCAGGGAGGGGCACCGGGGAGCTGTTTTTT